What follows describes a single T cell receptor (beta chain). Its target is not known. Sequencing used immunoSEQ multiplex PCR; TCRdb keeps in-frame clones, though not all of them. The sample carries tens of thousands of clones, 90% to 95% recorded once. The data stem from a study of OX40 agonist ivuxolimab in advanced cancers. Study context: The dose-escalation cohort was about 87% male, with a mean age of around 60 years, ranging roughly 20 to 80. Partial responses were observed in three patients, of whom one had hepatocellular carcinoma and two had cutaneous melanoma. Study results and caveats: Certain nonresponders likewise exhibited a low normalized T-cell clonal expansion. Both blood CD4+ and CD8+ T cells showed clonal growth by week 6 at 0.1 to 3.0 mg/kg.

The TCR sequence derives from an adult with an advanced solid tumor such as melanoma, head and neck, liver or kidney cancer. The sequenced sample was CD4+ or CD8+ T cells sorted from blood, obtained in a trial of the OX40 agonist ivuxolimab.

The CDR3 DNA follows: TGTGCCAGCAGTTCACACCAGCCGGGACTAGCGGATAATTACAATGAGCAGTTCTTC. It encodes CASSSHQPGLADNYNEQFF. This rearrangement joins TRBV28 to TRBJ2-1; 11 positions agree with TRBD2. This CDR3 region has 19 residues. Losses at the gene ends were 4 bases for V and 4 bases for J; bases not matched to a gene: 15. The germline V gene has CDR1 MDHEN and CDR2 SYDVKM.